These T cell receptor beta chains were read from a single sample in a study of radiation and T cells in renal cell carcinoma. This table comes from immunoSEQ multiplex PCR, and its TCRdb copy is limited to in-frame clones, with some not included. The data hold about 78,000 clones, with nearly 90% observed a single time. This material consisted of blood, taken from a patient whose treatment included radiotherapy and nephrectomy. Receptors were obtained from a woman in her seventies with renal cell carcinoma. The CDR3 runs from the conserved cysteine through the conserved F or W. A D gene is named only where the DNA matches it firmly. Expanded clones are given a class, and other clones once, few, many or no size at all.

cdr3_aa | cdr3_nt | j_call | d_call | clone_size | v_call
CASSIRGAGGELFF | TGTGCCAGTAGTATACGGGGCGCAGGCGGGGAGCTGTTTTTT | TRBJ2-2 | - | - | TRBV19
CASSSLRAGELFF | TGTGCCAGCAGCTCCCTTAGGGCCGGGGAGCTGTTTTTT | TRBJ2-2 | - | - | TRBV4-2
CASSLQERQPQHF | TGTGCCAGCAGCTTACAAGAGCGCCAGCCCCAGCATTTT | TRBJ1-5 | - | - | TRBV7-2
CASSLYVESPFGYTF | TGTGCCAGCAGCTTATATGTGGAATCCCCATTTGGCTACACCTTC | TRBJ1-2 | - | - | TRBV11-3
CASSGRQGPTYEQYF | TGTGCCAGCAGTGGAAGACAGGGTCCCACCTACGAGCAGTACTTC | TRBJ2-7 | TRBD1 | once | TRBV25-1
CASSTSDRISTDTQYF | TGCGCCAGCAGCACCTCCGACAGGATTAGCACAGATACGCAGTATTTT | TRBJ2-3 | - | - | TRBV5-1
CASSPLTGFSGNTIYF | TGTGCCAGTAGTCCCCTCACAGGCTTCTCTGGAAACACCATATATTTT | TRBJ1-3 | - | - | TRBV19
CSVLQNNNSPLHF | TGCAGCGTGCTACAGAACAATAATTCACCCCTCCACTTT | TRBJ1-6 | - | few | TRBV29-1
CASSTSGGDYNEQFF | TGTGCCAGCAGCACTAGCGGGGGGGATTACAATGAGCAGTTCTTC | TRBJ2-1 | TRBD2 | - | TRBV2
CASSDRGNSPLHF | TGTGCCAGTAGCGACAGGGGGAATTCACCCCTCCACTTT | TRBJ1-6 | TRBD1 | - | TRBV19
CASRRDRDNSPLHF | TGTGCCAGCAGGAGGGACAGGGATAATTCACCCCTCCACTTT | TRBJ1-6 | TRBD1 | - | TRBV2
CAWTGSGATNEKLFF | TGTGCCTGGACCGGGTCGGGGGCAACTAATGAAAAACTGTTTTTT | TRBJ1-4 | - | - | TRBV30
CASSLAGTSYEQYF | TGCGCCAGCAGCTTGGCAGGGACAAGCTACGAGCAGTACTTC | TRBJ2-7 | - | - | TRBV5-1
CASSLHVARNTEAFF | TGTGCCAGCAGCTTACATGTGGCCAGAAACACTGAAGCTTTCTTT | TRBJ1-1 | - | - | TRBV7-2
CASSRSTDTQYF | TGTGCCAGCAGTAGGAGCACAGATACGCAGTATTTT | TRBJ2-3 | - | - | TRBV6-5
CASSQGVEQYF | TGCGCCAGCAGCCAAGGTGTCGAGCAGTACTTC | TRBJ2-7 | - | once | TRBV4-3
CASKLRQGNGYTF | TGTGCCAGCAAATTAAGACAGGGAAATGGCTACACCTTC | TRBJ1-2 | TRBD1 | - | TRBV6-1
CASSLRAPGEQYF | TGTGCCAGCTCCTTGCGGGCCCCAGGCGAGCAGTACTTC | TRBJ2-7 | - | - | TRBV7-3
CASGGGHQPQHF | TGTGCCTCGGGGGGGGGACATCAGCCCCAGCATTTT | TRBJ1-5 | - | - | TRBV19
CATSIPTEAQETQYF | TGTGCCACCAGCATACCGACAGAGGCCCAAGAGACCCAGTACTTC | TRBJ2-5 | - | - | TRBV15
CASSPSDWWGTNEKLFF | TGCGCCAGCAGCCCATCCGACTGGTGGGGGACTAATGAAAAACTGTTTTTT | TRBJ1-4 | - | - | TRBV5-1
CASSLVGWETAKNIQYF | TGTGCCAGCAGCTTAGTAGGGTGGGAGACCGCCAAAAACATTCAGTACTTC | TRBJ2-4 | - | - | TRBV11-2
CASTVWGSSYEQYF | TGTGCCAGCACGGTCTGGGGGAGCTCCTACGAGCAGTACTTC | TRBJ2-7 | - | - | TRBV6-1
CASSPGTSLYNEQFF | TGTGCCAGCAGCCCCGGGACGTCCCTGTACAATGAGCAGTTCTTC | TRBJ2-1 | - | - | TRBV7-2
CASSSRTDGQTQYF | TGTGCCAGCAGCTCTCGAACCGACGGGCAGACCCAGTACTTC | TRBJ2-5 | - | - | TRBV5-6
CASSLGGPYEQYF | TGCGCCAGCAGCTTAGGGGGACCCTACGAGCAGTACTTC | TRBJ2-7 | - | few | TRBV5-1
CASSVATGNTIYF | TGTGCCAGCAGCGTAGCTACTGGAAACACCATATATTTT | TRBJ1-3 | - | - | TRBV9
CAWMVRGLTDTQYF | TGTGCCTGGATGGTGCGGGGGCTCACAGATACGCAGTATTTT | TRBJ2-3 | - | - | TRBV30
CASSMDSTRGYGYTF | TGTGCCAGTAGTATGGACAGTACGAGGGGCTATGGCTACACCTTC | TRBJ1-2 | - | - | TRBV19
CASSEARGLGGGYTEAFF | TGTGCCAGCAGTGAAGCAAGAGGGTTAGGGGGCGGGTACACTGAAGCTTTCTTT | TRBJ1-1 | TRBD1 | - | TRBV6-1
CASSWNRGTGELFF | TGTGCCAGCAGCTGGAACAGGGGCACCGGGGAGCTGTTTTTT | TRBJ2-2 | TRBD1 | - | TRBV7-3
CASSLQGSESYEQYF | TGTGCCAGCAGCTTGCAGGGTTCTGAATCCTACGAGCAGTACTTC | TRBJ2-7 | - | - | TRBV5-4
CAWTGNHNQPQHF | TGTGCCTGGACAGGGAACCACAATCAGCCCCAGCATTTT | TRBJ1-5 | - | - | TRBV30
CASGRVNNEQFF | TGTGCCAGCGGGAGGGTCAACAATGAGCAGTTCTTC | TRBJ2-1 | TRBD2 | - | TRBV27
CASSQEGRGGEDTQYF | TGCGCCAGCAGCCAAGAGGGGCGGGGGGGCGAGGATACGCAGTATTTT | TRBJ2-3 | TRBD2 | - | TRBV4-3
CASSPAGTSGETQYF | TGTGCCAGCAGTCCAGCCGGGACTAGCGGAGAGACCCAGTACTTC | TRBJ2-5 | TRBD2 | - | TRBV28
CASDIGGNTIYF | TGTGCCTCGGACATCGGCGGAAACACCATATATTTT | TRBJ1-3 | - | - | TRBV30
CASSRSGGVNNEQFF | TGTGCCAGCAGCCGAAGCGGGGGGGTAAACAATGAGCAGTTCTTC | TRBJ2-1 | TRBD2 | - | TRBV7-2
CASQRDRGQPQHF | TGTGCCTCACAACGGGACAGGGGGCAGCCCCAGCATTTT | TRBJ1-5 | TRBD1 | - | TRBV2
CASSPDGVVNTEAFF | TGTGCCAGCAGCCCAGATGGGGTGGTGAACACTGAAGCTTTCTTT | TRBJ1-1 | - | - | TRBV9